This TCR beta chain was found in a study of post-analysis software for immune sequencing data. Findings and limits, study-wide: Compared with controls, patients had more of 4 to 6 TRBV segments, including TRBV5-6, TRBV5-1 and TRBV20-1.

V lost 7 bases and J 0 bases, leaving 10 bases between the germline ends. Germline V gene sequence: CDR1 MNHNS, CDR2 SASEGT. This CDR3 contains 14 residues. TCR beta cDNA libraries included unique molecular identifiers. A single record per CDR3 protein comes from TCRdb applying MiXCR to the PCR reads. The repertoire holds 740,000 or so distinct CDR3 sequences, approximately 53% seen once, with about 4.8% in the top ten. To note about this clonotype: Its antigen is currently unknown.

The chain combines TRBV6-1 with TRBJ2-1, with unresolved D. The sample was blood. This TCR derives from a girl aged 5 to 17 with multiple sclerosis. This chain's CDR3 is CASIYLSSYNEQFF. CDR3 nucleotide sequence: TGTGCCAGCATATATCTGAGCTCCTACAATGAGCAGTTCTTC.